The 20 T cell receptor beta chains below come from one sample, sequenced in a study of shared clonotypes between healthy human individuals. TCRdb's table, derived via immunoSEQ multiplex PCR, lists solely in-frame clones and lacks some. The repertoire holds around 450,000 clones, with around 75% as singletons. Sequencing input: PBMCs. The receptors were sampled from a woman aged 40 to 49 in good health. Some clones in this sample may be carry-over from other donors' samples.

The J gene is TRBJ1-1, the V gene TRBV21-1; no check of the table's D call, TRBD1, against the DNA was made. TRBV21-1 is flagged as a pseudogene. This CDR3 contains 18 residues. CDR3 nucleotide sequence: TGTGCCAGCAGCACGAGGGACAGGGGTCTGCCGAAGGGTCGTGAAGCTTTCTTT. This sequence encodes CASSTRDRGLPKGREAFF.

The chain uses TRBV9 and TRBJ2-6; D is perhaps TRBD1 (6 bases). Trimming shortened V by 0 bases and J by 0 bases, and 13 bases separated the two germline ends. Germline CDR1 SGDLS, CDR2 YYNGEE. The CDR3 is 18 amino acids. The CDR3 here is CASSVAIGGVSGANVLTF. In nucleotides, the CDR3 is TGTGCCAGCAGCGTAGCTATAGGGGGAGTCTCTGGGGCCAACGTCCTGACTTTC.

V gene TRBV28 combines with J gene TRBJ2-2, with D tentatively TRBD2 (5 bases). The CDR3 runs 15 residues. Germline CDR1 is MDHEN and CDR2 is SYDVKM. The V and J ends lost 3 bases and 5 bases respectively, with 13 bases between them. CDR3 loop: CASSFDGRATGELFF. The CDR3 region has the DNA TGTGCCAGCAGTTTTGACGGGCGGGCTACCGGGGAGCTGTTTTTT.

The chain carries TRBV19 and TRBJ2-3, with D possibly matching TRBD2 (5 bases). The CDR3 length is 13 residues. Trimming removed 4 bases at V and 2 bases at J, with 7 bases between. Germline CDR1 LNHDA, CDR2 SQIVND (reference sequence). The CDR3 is CASSRDYTDTQYF. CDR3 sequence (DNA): TGTGCCAGTAGTAGAGACTACACAGATACGCAGTATTTT.

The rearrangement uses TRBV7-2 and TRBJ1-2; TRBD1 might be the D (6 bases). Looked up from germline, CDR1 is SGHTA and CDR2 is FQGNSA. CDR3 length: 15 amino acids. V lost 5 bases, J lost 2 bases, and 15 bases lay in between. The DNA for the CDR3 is TGTGCCAGCAGCCCCGGGGGGGGGCCCAACTATGGCTACACCTTC. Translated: CASSPGGGPNYGYTF.

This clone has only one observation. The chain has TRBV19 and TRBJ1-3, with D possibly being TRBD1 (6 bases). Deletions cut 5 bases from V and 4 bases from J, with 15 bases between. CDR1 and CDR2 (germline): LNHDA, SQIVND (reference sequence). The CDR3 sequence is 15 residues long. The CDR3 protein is CASSSPGHPGNTIYF. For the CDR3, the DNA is TGTGCCAGTAGTTCACCGGGACATCCAGGAAACACCATATATTTT.

The DNA of the CDR3 is TGCGCCAGCAGCTTGGAAGGAGGGACAGGGGGTACGCAGTATTTT. Protein product: CASSLEGGTGGTQYF. V gene TRBV5-1 combines with J gene TRBJ2-3; TRBD1 aligns across 11 bases. Germline CDR1 is SGHRS and CDR2 is YFSETQ. The CDR3 is 15 residues long. V dropped 0 bases and J dropped 8; count of bases not matched to a gene: 5.

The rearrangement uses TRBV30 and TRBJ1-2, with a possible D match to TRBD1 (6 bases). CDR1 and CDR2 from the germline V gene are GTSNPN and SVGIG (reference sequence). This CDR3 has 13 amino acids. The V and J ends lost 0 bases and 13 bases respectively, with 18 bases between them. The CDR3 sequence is CAWSVQGLSGVTF. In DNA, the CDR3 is TGTGCCTGGAGTGTACAGGGCCTAAGCGGGGTCACCTTC.

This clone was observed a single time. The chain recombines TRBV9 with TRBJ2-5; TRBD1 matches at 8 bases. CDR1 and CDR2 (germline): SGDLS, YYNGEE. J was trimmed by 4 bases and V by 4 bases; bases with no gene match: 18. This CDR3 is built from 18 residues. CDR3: CASSPRGGRQGLGETQYF. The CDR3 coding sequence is TGTGCCAGCAGCCCCAGAGGGGGCCGACAGGGGCTTGGAGAGACCCAGTACTTC.

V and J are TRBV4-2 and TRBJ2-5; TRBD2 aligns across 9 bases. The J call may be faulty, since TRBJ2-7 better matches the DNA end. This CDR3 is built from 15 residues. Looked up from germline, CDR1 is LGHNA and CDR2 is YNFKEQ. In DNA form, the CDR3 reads TGTGCCAGCAGCCAAGCTGCGGGAGGGCCGAGCGAGCAGTACTTC. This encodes CASSQAAGGPSEQYF.

CDR3 residues: CAWTDRGSTEAFF. The DNA of the CDR3 is TGTGCCTGGACGGACAGGGGGTCTACTGAAGCTTTCTTT. The gene calls are TRBV30 and TRBJ1-1; TRBD1 agrees at 10 bases. V lost 4 bases, J lost 5 bases, and 4 bases stayed unmatched. This CDR3 has 13 amino acids. The germline V gene has CDR1 GTSNPN and CDR2 SVGIG (reference sequence). Combining the CDR3 with reference TRBV30 and TRBJ1-1 gives the whole variable domain SQTIHQWPATLVQPVGSPLSLECTVEGTSNPNLYWYRQAAGRGLQLLFYSVGIGQISSEVPQNLSASRPQDRQFILSSKKLLLSDSGFYLCAWTDRGSTEAFFGQGTRLTVV.

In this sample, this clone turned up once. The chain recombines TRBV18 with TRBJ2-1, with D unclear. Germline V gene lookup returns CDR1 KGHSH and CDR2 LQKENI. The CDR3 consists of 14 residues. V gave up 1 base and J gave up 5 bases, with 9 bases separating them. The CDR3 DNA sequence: TGTGCCAGCTCACCACTTGCAAGGGACAATGAGCAGTTCTTC. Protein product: CASSPLARDNEQFF.

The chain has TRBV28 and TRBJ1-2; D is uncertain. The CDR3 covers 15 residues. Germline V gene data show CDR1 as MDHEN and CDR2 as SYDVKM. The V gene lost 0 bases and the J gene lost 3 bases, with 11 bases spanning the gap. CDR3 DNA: TGTGCCAGCAGTTTATGGCCGGGTTATGACTATGGCTACACCTTC. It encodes CASSLWPGYDYGYTF.

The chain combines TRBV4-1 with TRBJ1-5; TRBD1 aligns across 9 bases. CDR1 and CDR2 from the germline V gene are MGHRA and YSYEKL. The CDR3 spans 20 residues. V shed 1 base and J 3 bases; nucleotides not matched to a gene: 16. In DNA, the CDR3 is TGCGCCAGCAGCCAAGCTGCGGGACAGGGTTACGGCCATACCAATCAGCCCCAGCATTTT. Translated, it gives CASSQAAGQGYGHTNQPQHF.

The CDR3 here is CASKPKGGANTGELFF. The CDR3 coding sequence is TGTGCCAGCAAACCCAAAGGGGGCGCGAACACCGGGGAGCTGTTTTTT. This chain connects TRBV7-2 to TRBJ2-2; 7 nucleotides line up with TRBD1. This CDR3 is 16 amino acids long. The J segment lost 0 bases and the V segment lost 7 bases, leaving 8 bases of the junction unmatched. CDR1 SGHTA and CDR2 FQGNSA come from the germline V gene.

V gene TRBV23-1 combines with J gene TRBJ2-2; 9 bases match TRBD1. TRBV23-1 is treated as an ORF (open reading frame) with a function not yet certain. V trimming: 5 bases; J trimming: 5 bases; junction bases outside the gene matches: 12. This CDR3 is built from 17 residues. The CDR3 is CASSDPPGQGGTGELFF. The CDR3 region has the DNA TGCGCCAGCAGTGACCCACCGGGACAGGGTGGAACCGGGGAGCTGTTTTTT.

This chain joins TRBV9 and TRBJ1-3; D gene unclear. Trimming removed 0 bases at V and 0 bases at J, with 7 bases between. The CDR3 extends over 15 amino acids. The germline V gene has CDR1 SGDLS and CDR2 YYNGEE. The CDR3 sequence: CASSVAWGSGNTIYF. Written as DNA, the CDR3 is TGTGCCAGCAGCGTAGCTTGGGGCTCTGGAAACACCATATATTTT.

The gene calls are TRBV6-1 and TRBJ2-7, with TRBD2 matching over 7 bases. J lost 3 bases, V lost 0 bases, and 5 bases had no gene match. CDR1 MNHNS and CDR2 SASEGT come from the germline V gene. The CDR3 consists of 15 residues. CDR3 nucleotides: TGTGCCAGCAGTGAAGCCGGCGGGGGAGGCTACGAGCAGTACTTC. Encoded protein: CASSEAGGGGYEQYF.

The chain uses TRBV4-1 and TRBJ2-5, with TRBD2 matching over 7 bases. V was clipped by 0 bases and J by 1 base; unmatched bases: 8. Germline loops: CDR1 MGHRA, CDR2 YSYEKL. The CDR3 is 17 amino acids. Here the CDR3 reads CASSQERPGGGQETQYF. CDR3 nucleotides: TGCGCCAGCAGCCAAGAACGTCCGGGAGGCGGCCAAGAGACCCAGTACTTC.

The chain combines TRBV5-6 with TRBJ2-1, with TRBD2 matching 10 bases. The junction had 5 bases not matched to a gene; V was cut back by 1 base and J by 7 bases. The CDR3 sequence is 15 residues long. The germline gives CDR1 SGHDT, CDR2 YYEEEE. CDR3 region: CASSLSSGRRNEQFF. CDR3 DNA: TGTGCCAGCAGCTTGTCTAGCGGGAGAAGAAATGAGCAGTTCTTC.